The next 10 T cell receptor beta chains were all read from a single sample in a study of blood T cell repertoires in COVID-19. Profiled with immunoSEQ multiplex PCR; TCRdb holds only in-frame clones, not every one. The data show about 70,000 clones, more than 60% seen once. Material: peripheral blood. The receptors stem from a human donor in a cohort sampled during active COVID-19.

This chain joins TRBV7-2 and TRBJ2-7, with TRBD1 matching over 10 bases. The germline gives CDR1 SGHTA, CDR2 FQGNSA. CDR3 length: 15 residues. Unmatched junction bases numbered 8, after V lost 4 bases and J lost 5 bases. This CDR3 is CASSYLGQGVNEQYF. In DNA, the CDR3 is TGTGCCAGCAGCTACTTAGGACAGGGGGTTAACGAGCAGTACTTC.

This clone came up a few times. The V and J genes are TRBV2 and TRBJ1-4; TRBD1 is a possible D gene (5 bases). The CDR3 length is 13 residues. CDR1 is SNHLY, CDR2 FYNNEI, per germline. Deletions cut 7 bases from V and 4 bases from J, with 10 bases between. CDR3 region: CASTRQLNEKLFF. CDR3 DNA sequence: TGTGCCAGCACCCGACAGCTTAATGAAAAACTGTTTTTT.

The chain joins TRBV9 to TRBJ1-5, with a weak D call TRBD1 (5 bases). Trimming pared 2 bases from V and 7 bases from J, leaving 13 bases between. The CDR3 has 14 amino acids. In germline, CDR1 is SGDLS, CDR2 YYNGEE. This CDR3 reads CASSVTGAEQPQHF. The CDR3 DNA reads as TGTGCCAGCAGCGTTACAGGCGCCGAACAGCCCCAGCATTTT.

The chain is built from TRBV2 and TRBJ2-6; TRBD1 matches at 7 bases. Germline V gives CDR1 SNHLY, CDR2 FYNNEI. Losses at the gene ends were 7 bases for V and 2 bases for J; bases not matched to a gene: 5. The CDR3 covers 15 residues. CDR3 sequence (DNA): TGTGCCAGCAATGCAGACAGGGCTGGGGCCAACGTCCTGACTTTC. Residues: CASNADRAGANVLTF.

J is TRBJ1-2 and V is TRBV19; 9 bases fit TRBD1. From germline, CDR1 is LNHDA and CDR2 SQIVND (reference sequence). With V trimmed by 5 bases and J by 5 bases, 6 bases remained unmatched. The CDR3 is 14 residues long. The CDR3 reads CASSPGDRAYGYTF. DNA of the CDR3: TGTGCCAGTAGTCCTGGGGACAGGGCATATGGCTACACCTTC.

This clone was counted a few times. The chain uses TRBV6-1 and TRBJ2-7; D might be TRBD2 (6 bases). Trimming stripped 3 bases from V and 1 base from J, with 10 bases between. This CDR3 has 14 amino acids. The germline V gene encodes CDR1 MNHNS and CDR2 SASEGT. The CDR3 nucleotides read TGTGCCAGCAGTGACGCGGGGACGTCCTACGAGCAGTACTTC. Protein product: CASSDAGTSYEQYF.

The V call is TRBV2, the J call TRBJ1-2, with D possibly matching TRBD1 (6 bases). The germline gives CDR1 SNHLY, CDR2 FYNNEI. The CDR3 has 13 residues. Between the trimmed V and J ends, which lost 2 bases and 7 bases, there was a span of 11 bases. The CDR3 sequence: CASSEILGAGYTF. Written as DNA, the CDR3 is TGTGCCAGCAGTGAAATTCTGGGGGCTGGCTACACCTTC.

The sample holds a few counts of this clone. J is TRBJ2-1 and V is TRBV2; 10 positions agree with TRBD2. The V gene end was trimmed by 2 bases and the J gene end by 13 bases; junction bases not matched to a gene: 5. Germline loops: CDR1 SNHLY, CDR2 FYNNEI. The CDR3 length is 13 residues. The CDR3 loop is CASSELAGALQFF. CDR3 coding DNA: TGTGCCAGCAGTGAACTAGCGGGGGCCCTTCAGTTCTTC.

The chain couples TRBV5-6 to TRBJ1-1; 9 bases match TRBD1. CDR1 is SGHDT, CDR2 YYEEEE, per germline. The ends lost 2 bases at V and 4 bases at J; junction bases unmatched: 12. The length of the CDR3 is 17 residues. The CDR3 spells CASSFAPGQGSGTEAFF. In DNA, the CDR3 is TGTGCCAGCAGCTTCGCTCCGGGACAGGGTTCGGGCACTGAAGCTTTCTTT.

The V and J genes are TRBV13 and TRBJ2-6, with D perhaps TRBD1 (5 bases). Germline CDR1 is PRHDT and CDR2 is FYEKMQ (reference sequence). Trimming shortened V by 5 bases and J by 1 base, and 24 bases separated the two germline ends. CDR3 length: 20 residues. DNA for the CDR3: TGTGCCAGCAGCCGGTCGGGCAGGGCAAAAGTTCGTTCTGGGGCCAACGTCCTGACTTTC. The encoded protein is CASSRSGRAKVRSGANVLTF.